The clone carrying this TCR beta chain was found many times. Time point reported: before trial treatment. Patients deemed eligible presented with advanced solid tumors lacking tumor-infiltrating lymphocytes. This sample is part of a study of low-dose radiotherapy and immunotherapy resistance in tumors. Study-level background: Each fraction given to Cohort 2 every two weeks delivered 1 Gy, and the total reached 13 Gy over 26 weeks.

V lost 0 bases to trimming and J lost 7 bases, with 13 bases between them. CDR1 is KGHSH, CDR2 LQKENI, per germline. The CDR3 loop spans 15 amino acids. Both TCRalpha and TCRbeta chains were reverse transcribed with V-gene-specific primers. The PCR that amplified TCRs ran for approximately 20 cycles, relying on a constant-region primer and a V-primer adapter. MiXCR was run by TCRdb on the reads, yielding one entry per CDR3 protein. The profile covers about 60,000 distinct CDR3 sequences, with 20% to 25% appearing a single time and around 5.7% taken by the ten largest. This chain connects TRBV18 to TRBJ2-1; tentatively, D is TRBD1 or TRBD2 (5 bases each). The sample in question was PBMCs, obtained before treatment. The clonotype comes from a male donor with prostate cancer. The CDR3 region is CASSPPGRVRNEQFF. The CDR3, as DNA: TGTGCCAGCTCACCACCGGGGCGGGTCCGGAATGAGCAGTTCTTC.